This T cell receptor beta chain comes out of a study of blood T cell repertoires in COVID-19. Trimming at V came to 0 bases and at J to 11 bases, leaving 6 bases not matched to a gene. The CDR3 has 13 residues. Germline CDR1 is SGHNT and CDR2 is YYREEE (reference sequence). Method: immunoSEQ multiplex PCR; TCRdb's copy keeps in-frame clones and lacks some. The profile shows approximately 150,000 clones, approximately 84% of them singletons. This TCR came from a woman between 45 and 60 years old with acute COVID-19. The chain is built from TRBV5-4 and TRBJ1-1, with 8 bases fitting TRBD1. Input material: PBMCs or T cells enriched from blood (not recorded which). CDR3: CASSLGWTGRAFF. CDR3 nucleotide sequence: TGTGCCAGCAGCTTGGGGTGGACAGGGAGGGCTTTCTTT.